The source of this T cell receptor (beta chain) is a study of beta chain features in type 1 diabetes. The germline V gene encodes CDR1 ENHRY and CDR2 SYGVKD. The CDR3 runs 13 residues. Unmatched junction bases numbered 7, after V lost 7 bases and J lost 4 bases. This clone was observed a handful of times. Every bit of the isolated RNA underwent reverse transcription, so sequencing read expressed TCRB transcripts. Clones were read by immunoSEQ multiplex PCR, and TCRdb kept only the in-frame ones, dropping some. Counted here are some 250,000 clones, 25% to 30% occurring once; the ten biggest clones make up under 4.5%.

The specimen was central memory CD4+ T cells from blood. The chain uses TRBV10-3 and TRBJ2-7, with 7 positions matching TRBD1. This receptor was taken from a man in his thirties or forties in good health. CDR3 DNA: TGTGCCATCAACAGGGGACCGCAGTACGAGCAGTACTTC. The encoded protein is CAINRGPQYEQYF.